One sample yielded the 21 T cell receptor beta chains listed below, sequenced in a study of blood T cell repertoires in COVID-19 (dated by TCRdb to the early 2020s). Libraries were made using the immunoSEQ multiplex PCR assay. In its TCRdb copy, this immuneACCESS table keeps in-frame sequences only and misses some clones. Where compared with another copy, unresolved V genes explain less than half of these, and the others have no known cause. This sample gives 200,000 or so clones in total; about 80% of them show up just once. The top ten clonotypes cover 2% to 2.5% of the sample. The sample consisted of peripheral blood. The receptors here all came from a woman aged 60-75 years with acute or convalescent COVID-19.

This sequence joins TRBV20-1 and TRBJ2-5; TRBD2 matches 12 bases. Germline V lookup: CDR1 DFQATT, CDR2 SNEGSKA (reference sequence). V trimming: 3 bases; J trimming: 2 bases; junction bases outside the gene matches: 7. The CDR3 runs to 16 residues. This CDR3 is CSASPGLAGPQETQYF. The CDR3 region has the DNA TGCAGTGCTAGTCCCGGACTAGCGGGGCCTCAAGAGACCCAGTACTTC.

This clone was counted once. V is TRBV11-2 and J is TRBJ1-1; possibly TRBD1 for D (5 bases). There are 14 residues in the CDR3. Per the germline V gene, CDR1 is SGHAT and CDR2 is FQNNGV. Trimming took 1 base from V and 4 from J, leaving 10 bases between them. CDR3 sequence reads: CASSLGGVGTEAFF. The CDR3 bases are TGTGCCAGCAGCTTAGGGGGGGTGGGCACTGAAGCTTTCTTT.

V is TRBV5-4 and J is TRBJ2-3; the match to TRBD2 covers 7 bases. V shed 5 bases, J shed 0 bases, and the junction held 6 bases outside the gene matches. This CDR3 spans 15 amino acids. Germline CDR1 and CDR2: SGHNT and YYREEE (reference sequence). The CDR3 here is CASRPSGTSTDTQYF. The CDR3 region has the DNA TGTGCCAGCAGACCTAGCGGCACTAGCACAGATACGCAGTATTTT.

The chain couples TRBV6-5 to TRBJ1-1, with D tentatively TRBD1 (5 bases). The CDR3 extends over 15 amino acids. V was trimmed by 6 bases and J by 0 bases, leaving 14 bases between them. Germline CDR1 reads MNHEY; CDR2 reads SVGAGI. CDR3 amino acids: CASRFRGVMNTEAFF. DNA for the CDR3: TGTGCCAGCAGATTCCGGGGGGTAATGAACACTGAAGCTTTCTTT.

The chain carries TRBV5-4 and TRBJ2-7; D is perhaps TRBD2 (7 bases). Per the germline V gene, CDR1 is SGHNT and CDR2 is YYREEE (reference sequence). Between the trimmed V and J ends, which lost 4 bases and 3 bases, there was a span of 14 bases. The CDR3 totals 14 residues. The CDR3 nucleotides are TGTGCCAGCAGCACTGGGGGGGACAACTACGAGCAGTACTTC. It translates to CASSTGGDNYEQYF.

This clone was detected only a few times. This chain uses TRBV7-9 with TRBJ1-2; TRBD1 aligns across 8 bases. Trimming removed 9 bases from V and 4 bases from J; junction bases left unmatched: 4. Germline CDR1 SEHNR, CDR2 FQNEAQ (reference sequence). The CDR3 covers 12 residues. The CDR3 sequence is CASAGTGYGYTF. The CDR3 DNA reads TGTGCCAGTGCCGGGACAGGCTATGGCTACACCTTC. The full variable domain, its missing parts supplied by reference TRBV7-9 and TRBJ1-2, is DTGVSQNPRHKITKRGQNVTFRCDPISEHNRLYWYRQTLGQGPEFLTYFQNEAQLEKSRLLSDRFSAERPKGSFSTLEIQRTEQGDSAMYLCASAGTGYGYTFGSGTRLTVV.

The chain uses TRBV28 and TRBJ2-3, with 10 bases matching TRBD2. The CDR3 is 17 residues long. Losses at the gene ends were 5 bases for V and 6 bases for J; bases not matched to a gene: 14. The germline V gene has CDR1 MDHEN and CDR2 SYDVKM. CDR3 DNA: TGTGCCAGCAGTCCCCTTATGGTAGCGGGGGGTCCGGATACGCAGTATTTT. Its translation: CASSPLMVAGGPDTQYF.

The rearrangement joins TRBV6-5 to TRBJ1-1; 10 positions agree with TRBD1. Germline V gives CDR1 MNHEY, CDR2 SVGAGI. CDR3 length: 14 amino acids. Trimming removed 5 bases from V and 4 bases from J; junction bases left unmatched: 4. CDR3 protein: CASSRQGAGTEAFF. For the CDR3, the DNA is TGTGCCAGCAGTCGACAGGGGGCGGGCACTGAAGCTTTCTTT.

The rearrangement links TRBV20-1 to TRBJ2-1, with D perhaps matching TRBD2 (5 bases). The CDR3 spans 15 residues. V was pared by 3 bases and J by 0 bases, with 12 bases between. Germline V gene lookup returns CDR1 DFQATT and CDR2 SNEGSKA (reference sequence). In DNA, the CDR3 is TGCAGTGCTAGTCGGCGGGCTAGCTCCTACAATGAGCAGTTCTTC. Its protein is CSASRRASSYNEQFF.

The gene calls are TRBV7-3 and TRBJ1-1; D ambiguous. This CDR3 comprises 16 residues. Trimming cost V 6 bases and J 1 base, with 18 bases left between them. Looked up from germline, CDR1 is SGHTA and CDR2 is FQGTGA. This chain's CDR3 is CASSPRTGKGNTEAFF. The CDR3 region has the DNA TGTGCCAGCAGTCCCCGGACGGGGAAGGGGAACACTGAAGCTTTCTTT.

CDR3 sequence (DNA): TGCGCCAGCAGCCAAGGTAGCGGGGGCAACTACAATGAGCAGTTCTTC. The encoded protein is CASSQGSGGNYNEQFF. The J gene is TRBJ2-1, the V gene TRBV4-1, with TRBD2 matching 9 bases. Trimming took 1 base from V and 3 from J; bases not matched to a gene: 4. Germline lookup yields CDR1 MGHRA and CDR2 YSYEKL. This CDR3 has 16 residues.

Here the CDR3 reads CASSSTGVRGYTF. In DNA form, the CDR3 reads TGTGCCAGCAGCTCGACGGGGGTTCGTGGCTACACCTTC. J is TRBJ1-2 and V is TRBV4-2; possibly TRBD1 for D (5 bases). This CDR3 region has 13 residues. V shed 5 bases and J shed 7 bases, with 14 bases lying between them. Germline V gene lookup returns CDR1 LGHNA and CDR2 YNFKEQ.

This sequence joins TRBV30 and TRBJ2-3, with 8 positions matching TRBD2. Germline values: CDR1 GTSNPN, CDR2 SVGIG (reference sequence). The CDR3 contains 20 residues. The V and J ends lost 4 bases and 0 bases, in that order; junction bases with no gene match: 21. CDR3 coding DNA: TGTGCCTGGACCAGAGGTTATTGGGCGGGGGGCGTAGTGAGCACAGATACGCAGTATTTT. This sequence encodes CAWTRGYWAGGVVSTDTQYF.

The chain employs TRBV7-2 and TRBJ1-6, with 8 bases fitting TRBD1. The CDR3 runs 13 residues. V gave up 5 bases and J gave up 13 bases; unmatched junction bases: 7. Germline lookup yields CDR1 SGHTA and CDR2 FQGNSA. CDR3 protein: CASSPGGETPLHF. In nucleotides, the CDR3 is TGTGCCAGCAGCCCAGGGGGCGAAACGCCCCTCCACTTT.

The chain links TRBV13 to TRBJ1-1; D is unresolved. Germline V CDR1 and CDR2: PRHDT, FYEKMQ (reference sequence). V shed 5 bases and J shed 13 bases, with 14 bases lying between them. This CDR3 has 11 residues. The CDR3 DNA is TGTGCCAGCAGCCGGGGAGGTTTTGTTTTCTTT. It is translated as CASSRGGFVFF.

The rearrangement joins TRBV11-1 to TRBJ2-5; perhaps TRBD1 as D (5 bases). There are 13 residues in the CDR3. The V gene lost 4 bases and the J gene lost 10 bases, with 16 bases spanning the gap. Germline V gene data show CDR1 as SGHAT and CDR2 as FQDESV (reference sequence). CDR3 protein: CASSSKQVMGQYF. The CDR3 DNA reads as TGTGCCAGCAGCTCCAAACAGGTTATGGGCCAGTACTTC.

This chain connects TRBV5-8 to TRBJ2-1; tentatively, D is TRBD2 (6 bases). Deletions cut 3 bases from V and 0 bases from J, with 13 bases between. The V gene's germline CDR1 is SGHTS and CDR2 YDEGEE. The CDR3 extends over 16 amino acids. The CDR3 here is CASSSKRASSYNEQFF. CDR3 sequence (DNA): TGTGCCAGCAGCTCAAAGCGGGCGAGCTCCTACAATGAGCAGTTCTTC.

V gene TRBV6-5 combines with J gene TRBJ1-2; 9 bases agree with TRBD1. The ends lost 11 bases at V and 3 bases at J; junction bases unmatched: 13. The CDR3 has 15 residues. CDR1 is MNHEY, CDR2 SVGAGI, per germline. CDR3 bases: TGTGCCTCGTCCCCCGGGACAGGGACTTACTATGGCTACACCTTC. Translation gives CASSPGTGTYYGYTF.

CDR3 sequence (DNA): TGTGCCAGCAGCTTCCACCAGGATACGCAGTATTTT. It translates to CASSFHQDTQYF. This chain links TRBV11-1 with TRBJ2-3; D is unresolved. With 3 bases removed from V and 6 bases from J, the gap between germline ends came to 7 bases. CDR1 is SGHAT and CDR2 is FQDESV in the germline V gene (reference sequence). The CDR3 loop spans 12 amino acids. Full variable domain (remainder filled in from reference TRBV11-1 and TRBJ2-3): EAEVAQSPRYKITEKSQAVAFWCDPISGHATLYWYRQILGQGPELLVQFQDESVVDDSQLPKDRFSAERLKGVDSTLKIQPAELGDSAMYLCASSFHQDTQYFGPGTRLTVL.

V is TRBV9 and J is TRBJ2-3; TRBD2 agrees at 7 bases. This CDR3 is built from 15 residues. The germline CDR1 and CDR2 sequences are SGDLS and YYNGEE. The V segment lost 2 bases and the J segment 6 bases; nucleotides outside the gene matches: 9. CDR3 residues: CASSVRLAVGDTQYF. For the CDR3, the DNA is TGTGCCAGCAGCGTCCGCCTAGCGGTTGGGGATACGCAGTATTTT.

J is TRBJ2-6 and V is TRBV6-5; D is unresolved. Per the germline V gene, CDR1 is MNHEY and CDR2 is SVGAGI. The CDR3 contains 15 residues. V was clipped by 6 bases and J by 1 base, with 10 bases between them. CDR3 residues: CASSYELSGANVLTF. CDR3 nucleotides: TGTGCCAGCAGCTACGAGTTATCTGGGGCCAACGTCCTGACTTTC.